A single sample gave rise to the 24 T cell receptor beta chains below, sequenced in a study of T cells expressing NK-cell markers. Using the 5' RACE reads, TCRdb records one entry per CDR3 protein without DNA. This sample's clone table lists roughly 380,000 distinct CDR3 sequences. Specimen: blood T cells: a sorted CD56 or NKG2C T cell subset, CD4+ or CD8+ T cells, or bulk PBMC T cells (not recorded which). The receptors were gathered from a man aged 18-70 years in good health.

The J gene is TRBJ2-7, the V gene TRBV7-6; TCRdb returns TRBD1, unconfirmable since there is no DNA. Germline CDR1 SGHVS, CDR2 FNYEAQ. CDR3 size: 12 residues. CDR3 protein: CASSLNPGEQYF.

The genes are TRBV6-1 and TRBJ2-7; the TRBD2 assignment by TCRdb is unverifiable without DNA. Germline V gives CDR1 MNHNS, CDR2 SASEGT. There are 16 residues in the CDR3. This CDR3 reads CASTNRAGTSSYEQYF.

The J gene is TRBJ2-7, the V gene TRBV11-2; as DNA is missing, the TRBD1 call by TCRdb cannot be tested. The CDR3 runs 15 residues. Germline-derived CDR1 and CDR2 are SGHAT and FQNNGV. CDR3 in amino acids: CASSLAGWQGYEQYF.

The chain combines TRBV28 with TRBJ1-2; the D call from TCRdb, TRBD1, cannot be confirmed without DNA. The CDR3 length is 13 residues. In germline, CDR1 is MDHEN, CDR2 SYDVKM. The CDR3: CASRRQPIYGYTF.

V usage is TRBV7-2 and J usage is TRBJ2-5; the D gene TCRdb calls, TRBD1, cannot be checked with no DNA. Germline V CDR1 and CDR2: SGHTA, FQGNSA. The CDR3 is 15 amino acids. The CDR3 protein is CASSFGQTRAETQYF.

The chain is built from TRBV18 and TRBJ1-1. Germline-derived CDR1 and CDR2 are KGHSH and LQKENI. This CDR3 is 12 amino acids long. Here the CDR3 reads CASSSAGTEAFF.

The chain employs TRBV20-1 and TRBJ2-7; TCRdb calls TRBD2, which cannot be checked without DNA. The CDR3 sequence is 14 residues long. In germline, CDR1 is DFQATT, CDR2 SNEGSKA (reference sequence). The CDR3 protein is CSARVSGLAREQYF.

The rearrangement joins TRBV4-1 to TRBJ2-1; the D call from TCRdb, TRBD1, cannot be confirmed without DNA. The CDR3 contains 19 residues. Germline loops: CDR1 MGHRA, CDR2 YSYEKL. The CDR3 sequence: CASSPFLGGAALTYNEQFF.

The chain recombines TRBV20-1 with TRBJ1-6; the TCRdb call, TRBD1, lacks DNA for checking. Per germline, CDR1 DFQATT and CDR2 SNEGSKA (reference sequence). The CDR3 has 15 residues. CDR3: CSAKIQGSGNSPLHF.

The chain has TRBV6-6 and TRBJ2-5; TCRdb outputs TRBD1, but without DNA this stays unchecked. Germline V lookup: CDR1 MNHNY, CDR2 SVGAGI (reference sequence). The CDR3 is made up of 12 amino acids. This chain's CDR3 is CASGPRPGTQYF.

This sequence joins TRBV3-1 and TRBJ2-7; the TCRdb D gene call, TRBD1, has no DNA to confirm it. From germline, CDR1 is LGHDT and CDR2 YNNKEL (reference sequence). The CDR3 is 16 residues long. The CDR3 spells CASSQELGRGMYEQYF.

The chain links TRBV14 to TRBJ1-1. Per the germline V gene, CDR1 is SGHDN and CDR2 is FVKESK. The CDR3 has 15 amino acids. The CDR3 here is CASSQDRINGAEAFF.

The gene calls are TRBV6-5 and TRBJ1-1; TCRdb lists TRBD1, though no DNA is available to test this call. Germline V CDR1 and CDR2: MNHEY, SVGAGI. There are 14 residues in the CDR3. This CDR3 is CASSYGGDSAEAFF.

The V call is TRBV7-8, the J call TRBJ2-7; TCRdb returns TRBD1, unconfirmable since there is no DNA. Per the germline V gene, CDR1 is SGHVS and CDR2 is FQNEAQ. The CDR3 is 15 residues long. This CDR3 is CASSSRRGGYYEQYF.

V and J are TRBV6-1 and TRBJ2-2. Germline V gives CDR1 MNHNS, CDR2 SASEGT. The CDR3 is 14 residues long. The CDR3 is CASSPTADSGELFF.

V gene TRBV7-8 combines with J gene TRBJ2-1; TCRdb proposes TRBD1, but this gene call is untestable without DNA. Germline V CDR1 and CDR2: SGHVS, FQNEAQ. The CDR3 consists of 15 residues. CDR3 protein: CASRGGGSSYNEQFF.

The rearrangement uses TRBV7-9 and TRBJ1-2; without DNA, the TCRdb call of TRBD1 cannot be checked. Germline CDR1 reads SEHNR; CDR2 reads FQNEAQ (reference sequence). This CDR3 contains 14 residues. CDR3 loop: CASSKTVKYYGYTF.

This chain connects TRBV6-2 or TRBV6-3 to TRBJ2-2; TCRdb gives TRBD2 as the D gene, but with no DNA this cannot be confirmed. This CDR3 has 15 amino acids. From germline, CDR1 is MNHEY and CDR2 SVGEGT. CDR3 sequence: CASSPWRVRTGELFF.

The chain is built from TRBV9 and TRBJ2-3. CDR1 is SGDLS, CDR2 YYNGEE, per germline. CDR3 size: 13 residues. This CDR3 reads CASSVGIGDTQYF.

V usage is TRBV18 and J usage is TRBJ2-7. The germline CDR1 and CDR2 sequences are KGHSH and LQKENI. The CDR3 has 14 residues. CDR3 sequence reads: CASSPLAAGYEQYF.

The chain combines TRBV2 with TRBJ2-4; TCRdb's D call, TRBD1, is unchecked because there is no DNA. There are 16 residues in the CDR3. The germline gives CDR1 SNHLY, CDR2 FYNNEI. This chain's CDR3 is CASSGARDTSKNIQYF. The variable domain in full, with the rest retrieved from reference TRBV2 and TRBJ2-4, is EPEVTQTPSHQVTQMGQEVILRCVPISNHLYFYWYRQILGQKVEFLVSFYNNEISEKSEIFDDQFSVERPDGSNFTLKIRSTKLEDSAMYFCASSGARDTSKNIQYFGAGTRLSVL.

The J gene is TRBJ2-5, the V gene TRBV20-1; checking the TCRdb D call of TRBD2 is not possible without DNA. The CDR3 runs to 14 residues. Germline loops: CDR1 DFQATT, CDR2 SNEGSKA (reference sequence). CDR3 protein: CSARHKAGEETQYF.

The rearrangement uses TRBV7-2 and TRBJ2-7; there is no DNA to check the TCRdb D call of TRBD1. Germline CDR1 reads SGHTA; CDR2 reads FQGNSA. CDR3 length: 14 amino acids. The CDR3 loop reads CASSPGGSPGEQYF.

This rearrangement joins TRBV29-1 to TRBJ2-3; the TCRdb call, TRBD2, lacks DNA for checking. The CDR3 contains 14 residues. Germline lookup yields CDR1 SQVTM and CDR2 ANQGSEA. The CDR3 reads CSVEIAGGLITQYF.